These 4 T cell receptor beta chains came from one sample sequenced in a study of blood T cell repertoires in COVID-19. Sequencing used immunoSEQ multiplex PCR; TCRdb keeps in-frame clones, though not all of them. The sample records 150,000 or so clones, around 83% being singletons. The sample comprised peripheral blood. The receptors were sampled from a woman aged 60 to 75 with acute or convalescent COVID-19.

The genes are TRBV24-1 and TRBJ1-1, with D maybe TRBD1 (5 bases). The CDR3 covers 15 residues. Trimming cost V 2 bases and J 8 bases, with 17 bases left between them. Germline CDR1 and CDR2: KGHDR and SFDVKD. The CDR3 nucleotides read TGTGCCACCAGTGATTCCTCAGGGTGGGGTAGGGAAGCTTTCTTT. Its translation is CATSDSSGWGREAFF.

V is TRBV19 and J is TRBJ2-2, with 9 bases matching TRBD1. The CDR3 extends over 13 amino acids. CDR1 and CDR2 from the germline V gene are LNHDA and SQIVND (reference sequence). V was pared by 9 bases and J by 4 bases, with 3 bases of the junction left unmatched. DNA of the CDR3: TGTGCCAGCAACAGGGGGCTCACCGGGGAGCTGTTTTTT. This sequence encodes CASNRGLTGELFF.

For this clone: A read error may account for a junction end that differs from germline. V gene TRBV7-9 combines with J gene TRBJ2-6, with a weak D call TRBD1 (5 bases). The germline V gene has CDR1 SEHNR and CDR2 FQNEAQ (reference sequence). The CDR3 has 11 residues. CDR3 coding DNA: TGTGCCAGCAGCTTAAGCCCCCCGGACACTTTT. Protein product: CASSLSPPDTF.

The chain is built from TRBV18 and TRBJ1-3; TRBD1 matches at 7 bases. Germline lookup yields CDR1 KGHSH and CDR2 LQKENI. Trimming cost V 4 bases and J 4 bases; bases outside gene matches: 7. The CDR3 totals 15 residues. The CDR3 protein is CASSQGTVGGNTIYF. In DNA, the CDR3 is TGTGCCAGCTCACAGGGGACAGTCGGGGGAAACACCATATATTTT.